This T cell receptor (beta chain) was profiled in a study of T cell responses to AZD1222 COVID-19 vaccine (dated by TCRdb to the early 2020s). For the wider study: AZD1222 recipients given second doses at about 4 weeks or at about 12 weeks were pooled, since spike-specific TCR depth and breadth were not found to differ between the two schedules. Enrollment into the trials was organized by age into subgroups of 18-55, 56-69 and 70-plus years, and those subgroups contained roughly 150, 30 and 60 TCR-sequenced participants, respectively. TCR sequencing was performed for about 250 trial participants, of whom around 200 were given two doses of AZD1222 and some 26 were given two doses of MenACWY control vaccine. General study outcomes and caveats: The vaccine-associated CD4 TCRs covered the entire spike protein, and the dominant responses fell in regions 160-218 and 743-854. Because no day 14 peak-response samples were available, the repertoires could be characterized only after the peak T cell response. Conclusions about previously exposed vaccinees were limited because only six AZD1222 recipients were SARS-CoV-2 seropositive at baseline. Reportedly, close to half of the unique spike-specific TCRs recognized epitopes lying outside the regions that are mutated in the B.1.351 and B.1.1.7 variants. After two AZD1222 doses, both the breadth and the depth of spike-specific TCRs were significantly higher than at day 0 and than in MenACWY recipients. Most participants were white British and females outnumbered males, and the authors suggested that clonal diversity may have been underestimated. In the small 56-69-year group, the increase in depth fell short of significance, most likely because of low power.

The CDR3 regions of human TCRbeta chains were analyzed by immunosequencing. The study's own analysis went as follows. TCRs in the repertoires were matched against a reference library of SARS-CoV-2-specific TCRs that had been generated with the MIRA antigen-specificity platform. Breadth meant the fraction of unique TCRs that were SARS-CoV-2-associated, whereas depth meant the fraction of total T cells that were SARS-CoV-2-associated. Using the MIRA data, each spike-specific TCR was mapped to the spike region that the TCR reacts to and placed in a CD4 or CD8 class. Log10-transformed breadth and depth values were compared by one-way ANOVA with Sidak's multiple comparisons tests. Drawn from immuneACCESS, this table holds only the in-frame rearrangements with V and J called that TCRdb kept. Clones are partly lost; checked studies trace under half to an unresolved V gene and leave the rest unexplained. D and trimming were read from the DNA, whereas the V and J calls and clone size are those reported in that table. The sample data list roughly 100,000 clones, and 75% to 90% of these were observed just once. Of the sample, about 19% is held by the ten largest clones.

What the time point label conveys for this sample: baseline before first vaccination. Vaccinee samples came from UK trials COV001 and COV002, including a single-blind randomized controlled phase 2/3 trial of AZD1222 (ChAdOx1 nCoV-19) in healthy adults. For TCRbeta chain sequencing, PBMC samples from trial participants were taken at day 0 and at day 28 after the second dose. For this clone: Which antigen it targets is not known. Base quality data are lacking; no much larger clone is found one base away.

The junction shows trimming of 1 base on V and 4 bases on J, plus 7 bases between the germline ends. Reading from cysteine to phenylalanine, the CDR3 counts 13 amino acids. Just CDR3 DNA is preserved here, 39 bases in frame from base 1. The sample here was peripheral blood, taken on day 0 of AZD1222 vaccination. The sequence is built from TRBV12-3 or TRBV12-4 and TRBJ1-1, with the identity of the D gene unclear. The TCR was taken from an adult in good health. The DNA sequence follows: TGTGCCAGCAGTTTAGGGTTGAGCACTGAAGCTTTCTTT. This encodes CASSLGLSTEAFF.